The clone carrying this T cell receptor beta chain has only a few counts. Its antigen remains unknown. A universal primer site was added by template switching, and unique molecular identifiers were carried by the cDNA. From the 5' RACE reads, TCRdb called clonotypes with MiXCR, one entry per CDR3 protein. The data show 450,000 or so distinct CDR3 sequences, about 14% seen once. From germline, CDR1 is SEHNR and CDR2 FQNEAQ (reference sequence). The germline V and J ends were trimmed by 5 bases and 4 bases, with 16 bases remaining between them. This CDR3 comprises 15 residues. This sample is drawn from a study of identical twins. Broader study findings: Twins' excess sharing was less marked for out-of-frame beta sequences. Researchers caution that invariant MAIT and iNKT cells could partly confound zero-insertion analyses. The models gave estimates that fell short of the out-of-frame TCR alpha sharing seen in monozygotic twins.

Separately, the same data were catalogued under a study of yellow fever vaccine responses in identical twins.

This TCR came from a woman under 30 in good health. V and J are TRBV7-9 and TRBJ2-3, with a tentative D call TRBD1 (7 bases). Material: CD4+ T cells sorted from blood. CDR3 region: CASSLEIRGADTQYF. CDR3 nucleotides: TGTGCCAGCAGCCTAGAGATCAGGGGGGCAGATACGCAGTATTTT.